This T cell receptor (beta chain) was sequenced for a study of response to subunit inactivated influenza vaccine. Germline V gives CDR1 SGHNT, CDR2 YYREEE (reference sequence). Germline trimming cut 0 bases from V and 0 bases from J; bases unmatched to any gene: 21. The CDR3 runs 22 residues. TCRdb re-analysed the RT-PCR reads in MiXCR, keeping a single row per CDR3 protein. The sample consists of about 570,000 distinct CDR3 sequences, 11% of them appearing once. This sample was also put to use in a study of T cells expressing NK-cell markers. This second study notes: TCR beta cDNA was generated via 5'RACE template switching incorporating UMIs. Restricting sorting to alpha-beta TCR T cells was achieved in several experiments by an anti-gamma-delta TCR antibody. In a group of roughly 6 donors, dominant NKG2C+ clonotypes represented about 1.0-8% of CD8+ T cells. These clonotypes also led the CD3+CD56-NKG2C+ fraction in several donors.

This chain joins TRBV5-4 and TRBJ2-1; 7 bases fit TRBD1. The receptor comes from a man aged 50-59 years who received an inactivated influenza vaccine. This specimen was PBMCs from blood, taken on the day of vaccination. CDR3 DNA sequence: TGTGCCAGCAGCTTGGGGCAGGGGGTCGCCCTTGGGGGCTATAACTCCTACAATGAGCAGTTCTTC. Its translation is CASSLGQGVALGGYNSYNEQFF.